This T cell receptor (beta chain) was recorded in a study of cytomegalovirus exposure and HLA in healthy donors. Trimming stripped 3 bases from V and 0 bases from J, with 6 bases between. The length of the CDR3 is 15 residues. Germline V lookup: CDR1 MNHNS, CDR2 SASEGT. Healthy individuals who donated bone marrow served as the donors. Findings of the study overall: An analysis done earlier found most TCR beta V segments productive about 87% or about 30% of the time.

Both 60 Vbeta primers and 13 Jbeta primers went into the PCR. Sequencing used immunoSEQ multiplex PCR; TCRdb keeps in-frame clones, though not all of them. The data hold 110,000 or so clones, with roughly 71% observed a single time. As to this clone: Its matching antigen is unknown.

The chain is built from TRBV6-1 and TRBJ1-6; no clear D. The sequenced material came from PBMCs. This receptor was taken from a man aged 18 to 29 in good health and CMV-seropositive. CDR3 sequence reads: CASSELSSYNSPLHF. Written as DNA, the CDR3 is TGTGCCAGCAGTGAGCTGAGCTCCTATAATTCACCCCTCCACTTT.